This T cell receptor (beta chain) was captured in a study of PD-L1 blockade in urothelial cancer. Measured with immunoSEQ multiplex PCR; TCRdb has only the in-frame clones, and not every one. The sample consists of tens of thousands of clones, over 65% of them appearing once. The time point denotes: pretreatment peripheral blood. The source was PBMCs, collected around atezolizumab (anti-PD-L1) treatment. The source of this sequence is a man aged 60 to 69 with urothelial cancer.

The CDR3 nucleotides read TGCGCCAGCAGCCAGGGTGGAGATCAGCCCCAGCATTTT. It encodes CASSQGGDQPQHF. The chain is built from TRBV4-3 and TRBJ1-5; D uncertain. The germline gives CDR1 LGHNA, CDR2 YSLEER. Trimming took off 3 bases at V and 5 bases at J, with 8 bases between the two ends. CDR3 length equals 13 residues.